The rows below give T cell receptor beta chains drawn from one sample of a study of CD8+CD57+ T cells in acquired aplastic anemia. In TCRdb, the reads were re-called with MiXCR into one record per CDR3 protein. The sample records fewer than 300,000 distinct CDR3 sequences, 82% being singletons. The sequencing sample was made of sorted CD4+, CD8+, or CD8+CD57+ T cells (not recorded which) from PBMCs. The receptor set was obtained from a human donor with aplastic anemia. The CDR3 runs from the conserved cysteine through the conserved F or W. The order of the fields is CDR3 DNA, CDR3 protein, clone size, CDR3 length, D gene, V gene, J gene. A D gene is named only where the DNA matches it firmly. For some rows the clone size is stated as once, few or many, or as a class when expanded; others skip it.

DNA: TGTGCCAGCAGTGAGGACAGGGATCCCAATCAGCCCCAGCATTTT
CDR3: CASSEDRDPNQPQHF
size: .
length: 15
D: TRBD1
V: TRBV7-9
J: TRBJ1-5

DNA: TGTGCCACCAGCTTTACCAGCGCACAAGAGACCCAGTACTTC
CDR3: CATSFTSAQETQYF
size: .
length: 14
D: .
V: TRBV11-1
J: TRBJ2-5

DNA: TGTGCCAGCAGCCCCTCACCGGTCTACAATGAGCAGTTCTTC
CDR3: CASSPSPVYNEQFF
size: .
length: 14
D: .
V: TRBV5-5
J: TRBJ2-1

DNA: TGTGCCAGCAGCTTAGAGGGCAGCGGGCAGCCCCAGCATTTT
CDR3: CASSLEGSGQPQHF
size: .
length: 14
D: .
V: TRBV2
J: TRBJ1-5

DNA: TGTGCCAGCAGGGCACCAGCAGGAGCGGGTGATACGCAGTATTTT
CDR3: CASRAPAGAGDTQYF
size: .
length: 15
D: .
V: TRBV25-1
J: TRBJ2-3

DNA: TGTGCCAGCAGCTTTGATCCAGACGGGACAGCCCTTTCCTTT
CDR3: CASSFDPDGTALSF
size: many
length: 14
D: TRBD1
V: TRBV7-8
J: TRBJ2-3

DNA: TGCGCCAGCAGCCAAGTCCTGGGCGGGTCGCTTCACTTT
CDR3: CASSQVLGGSLHF
size: .
length: 13
D: .
V: TRBV4-3
J: TRBJ1-6

DNA: TGTGCCAGCAGCGTAAGGGCGGGTCAGGACGAGCAGTTT
CDR3: CASSVRAGQDEQF
size: .
length: 13
D: .
V: TRBV9
J: TRBJ1-5

DNA: TGTGCCGCCACGCGGGGGAGGGCGGATGGCTACACCTTC
CDR3: CAATRGRADGYTF
size: many
length: 13
D: .
V: TRBV2
J: TRBJ1-2

DNA: TGTGCTGCCAGCCGCTCGGCGGAACGCCCAGATACGCAGTATTTT
CDR3: CAASRSAERPDTQYF
size: .
length: 15
D: .
V: TRBV15
J: TRBJ2-3

DNA: TGTGCCGGCAGGGGGGCTCCCGCAGACCAGTACTTCTTT
CDR3: CAGRGAPADQYFF
size: .
length: 13
D: .
V: TRBV7-9
J: TRBJ2-3

DNA: TGTGCCAGCAGCTTAGGGTCCCTTGCGGCTAATTCCCAGTACTTC
CDR3: CASSLGSLAANSQYF
size: .
length: 15
D: .
V: TRBV9
J: TRBJ2-5

DNA: TGTGCCAGCGTAGCGGGAGCCTACGAGCAGTACTTC
CDR3: CASVAGAYEQYF
size: few
length: 12
D: TRBD2
V: TRBV7-2
J: TRBJ2-7

DNA: TGTGCCAGCGGGCCCGGAAGCACAGATACGCAGTATTTT
CDR3: CASGPGSTDTQYF
size: .
length: 13
D: .
V: TRBV11-1
J: TRBJ2-3

DNA: TGTGCCAGCAGCTTGGAGAGGGGGGGAGGTGAGCAGTTCTTC
CDR3: CASSLERGGGEQFF
size: .
length: 14
D: .
V: TRBV5-6
J: TRBJ2-1

DNA: TGTGCCAGCAGACATCTGAGCGGGGGGTACCAAGAGACCCAGTACTTC
CDR3: CASRHLSGGYQETQYF
size: .
length: 16
D: TRBD2
V: TRBV2
J: TRBJ2-5

DNA: TGTGCCAGCAGTGATAGGGCGGTGCATGAGCCTTTCTTT
CDR3: CASSDRAVHEPFF
size: .
length: 13
D: .
V: TRBV2
J: TRBJ1-1

DNA: TGTGCCAGCAGCTTTGAACTAAGAGGGAGCACTGATGCTTTCTTT
CDR3: CASSFELRGSTDAFF
size: .
length: 15
D: .
V: TRBV7-3
J: TRBJ1-1

DNA: TGCGCCAGCAGCTTGGCGGCAGACACGCAGCCCCAGCATTTT
CDR3: CASSLAADTQPQHF
size: .
length: 14
D: .
V: TRBV5-1
J: TRBJ1-5

DNA: TGTGCCAGCAGCGTAGGAGGCTATGGCTACACCTTC
CDR3: CASSVGGYGYTF
size: many
length: 12
D: .
V: TRBV9
J: TRBJ1-2

DNA: TGTGCCAGCAGCTCAACGCAGGGTAGCGAGCAGTACTTC
CDR3: CASSSTQGSEQYF
size: .
length: 13
D: .
V: TRBV7-2
J: TRBJ2-7

DNA: TGTGCCAGCAGCGTATCCCAGGGGACGCAGACTTTTGATTTT
CDR3: CASSVSQGTQTFDF
size: .
length: 14
D: .
V: TRBV9
J: TRBJ2-3

DNA: TGCAGCGTCTGGACAGGGGGCGCGAACACCGGGGGGCTGATTTTT
CDR3: CSVWTGGANTGGLIF
size: .
length: 15
D: TRBD1
V: TRBV29-1
J: TRBJ2-2

DNA: TGTGCCAGCAGCGAAACTAGCGGGAACGTTCAGTACTTC
CDR3: CASSETSGNVQYF
size: .
length: 13
D: TRBD2
V: TRBV9
J: TRBJ2-4

DNA: TGTGCCAGCAGCTTGGAGCGGGGGGGGACAAGAGACCCATTCTTT
CDR3: CASSLERGGTRDPFF
size: .
length: 15
D: .
V: TRBV7-9
J: TRBJ1-1

DNA: TGTGCCAGCAGCTTAGATGGAGATCGCGAAGCCCTTTACTTT
CDR3: CASSLDGDREALYF
size: .
length: 14
D: .
V: TRBV7-8
J: TRBJ2-3

DNA: TGTGCCAGCAGCGGGACTAGCGTCGTCTTGAACACTGAAGCTTTCTTT
CDR3: CASSGTSVVLNTEAFF
size: .
length: 16
D: .
V: TRBV5-4
J: TRBJ1-1

DNA: TGTGCCAGCAGCTTTCAAAGAAGCGGGGGGTTAGAGGACCAGTACTTC
CDR3: CASSFQRSGGLEDQYF
size: .
length: 16
D: TRBD2
V: TRBV7-9
J: TRBJ2-5

DNA: TGTGCCAGCAATGACTATGGCTACACCTTC
CDR3: CASNDYGYTF
size: .
length: 10
D: .
V: TRBV27
J: TRBJ1-2

DNA: TGTGCCAGTAAACTGGCAGGATCCTACGAGCAGTACTTC
CDR3: CASKLAGSYEQYF
size: .
length: 13
D: .
V: TRBV19
J: TRBJ2-7

DNA: TGTGCCAGCAGCCTACTAGCGGGGGGGAACGCTACGCCTTTCTTT
CDR3: CASSLLAGGNATPFF
size: .
length: 15
D: .
V: TRBV9
J: TRBJ1-1

DNA: TGTGCCAGCAGCCTGGGGGGAGGGCCCGACAATGGCTATTTT
CDR3: CASSLGGGPDNGYF
size: .
length: 14
D: TRBD2
V: TRBV9
J: TRBJ2-3

DNA: TGTGCCAGCAGTGAAGACCGGACCTCTGAAGCTTTCTTT
CDR3: CASSEDRTSEAFF
size: few
length: 13
D: .
V: TRBV2
J: TRBJ1-1

DNA: TGTGCCAGCAGTTCAGACAGGGGCAATCTACTTCTCCAATTT
CDR3: CASSSDRGNLLLQF
size: .
length: 14
D: TRBD1
V: TRBV7-9
J: TRBJ1-6

DNA: TGTGCCATCAGTGAATGGTCAGGAAAACAAATTAATGAAAAACTGTTTTTT
CDR3: CAISEWSGKQINEKLFF
size: .
length: 17
D: .
V: TRBV9
J: TRBJ1-4

DNA: TGTGCCAGCAGGGACGGGGGCACACCCAAGCCGCAGTTT
CDR3: CASRDGGTPKPQF
size: .
length: 13
D: .
V: TRBV7-2
J: TRBJ2-3

DNA: TGTGCCAGCAGCCTCCTGGGACCAGACGCAATGCACAGTTTT
CDR3: CASSLLGPDAMHSF
size: .
length: 14
D: .
V: TRBV7-2
J: TRBJ2-3

DNA: TGTGCCAGCTGCGGGGGGGATGAGCAGTTCTTC
CDR3: CASCGGDEQFF
size: .
length: 11
D: TRBD2
V: TRBV9
J: TRBJ2-1

DNA: TGTGCTAGTGGCGCCGGGGGCGAAAACGGTCAGGATGAGCAGTTCTTC
CDR3: CASGAGGENGQDEQFF
size: .
length: 16
D: .
V: TRBV12-5
J: TRBJ2-1

DNA: TGCGCCAGCAGCCAAGGCCTTGCAGGTAAAGAGACCCAGTACTTC
CDR3: CASSQGLAGKETQYF
size: .
length: 15
D: .
V: TRBV11-2
J: TRBJ2-5

DNA: TGCGCCAGCAGCCATGCTCCCGGCGGGCGGACTGAAGCTTTCTTT
CDR3: CASSHAPGGRTEAFF
size: .
length: 15
D: .
V: TRBV2
J: TRBJ1-1

DNA: TGTGCCAGCAGCTTTCAAAGAAGCGGGAAGAGCGAAGCGTTCTTT
CDR3: CASSFQRSGKSEAFF
size: .
length: 15
D: .
V: TRBV7-3
J: TRBJ1-1

DNA: TGTGCCAGCACTCCAGGACCGGGGCGTAATGAAAAACTGTTTTTT
CDR3: CASTPGPGRNEKLFF
size: .
length: 15
D: .
V: TRBV7-9
J: TRBJ1-4

DNA: TGTGCCAGCAGCGTAGAAGTTAATACTCCTTATGGCTCTTTCTTT
CDR3: CASSVEVNTPYGSFF
size: .
length: 15
D: .
V: TRBV9
J: TRBJ1-1

DNA: TGTGGCTGCGGTGCCGGGGGCACAGATACGCAGTATTTT
CDR3: CGCGAGGTDTQYF
size: .
length: 13
D: .
V: TRBV2
J: TRBJ2-3

DNA: TGTGCCATCAGCCAGGGGGAGCTGTTTTTT
CDR3: CAISQGELFF
size: .
length: 10
D: .
V: TRBV10-3
J: TRBJ2-2

DNA: TGTGCCACCAGCAGCGTGGGGGGGCCTGGGACCCAGTACTTC
CDR3: CATSSVGGPGTQYF
size: .
length: 14
D: .
V: TRBV15
J: TRBJ2-5

DNA: TGTGCCAGCAGTTACGTGCAGGGTAATTCCGAGCTGTACTTC
CDR3: CASSYVQGNSELYF
size: .
length: 14
D: .
V: TRBV6-5
J: TRBJ2-7

DNA: TGTGCCAGCAGCGTAGAAACAGGGGGCGAGCAGTTCTTC
CDR3: CASSVETGGEQFF
size: .
length: 13
D: TRBD1
V: TRBV9
J: TRBJ2-1